This T cell receptor beta chain emerged from a study of T cell responses to AZD1222 COVID-19 vaccine (dated by TCRdb to the early 2020s). Broadly, across the study: A total of about 250 trial participants underwent TCR sequencing, of whom under 220 had received two doses of AZD1222 and around 25 had received two doses of the MenACWY control vaccine. Trial participants were enrolled by age into 18-55, 56-69 and 70-plus year subgroups, with approximately 150, 30 and 60 TCR-sequenced participants respectively. General findings and caveats noted by the study authors: Because no day 14 peak-response samples were available, the repertoires could be characterized only after the peak T cell response. The vaccine-associated CD4 TCRs covered the entire spike protein, and the dominant responses fell in regions 160-218 and 743-854. Nearly half of unique spike-specific TCRs reportedly recognized epitopes outside regions mutated in the B.1.351 and B.1.1.7 variants. Conclusions about previously exposed vaccinees were limited because only six AZD1222 recipients were SARS-CoV-2 seropositive at baseline. The 56-69-year group was small, and its depth increase did not reach significance, likely because of low power. Participants were mostly white British, with more females than males. The authors suggested clonal diversity may have been underestimated. A significant rise in spike-specific TCR breadth and depth was observed after two AZD1222 doses relative to day 0 and relative to MenACWY recipients.

This sample's time point label indicates: about 28 days (+/-7) after the second vaccine dose. AZD1222 recipients given second doses at about 4 weeks or at about 12 weeks were pooled, since spike-specific TCR depth and breadth were not found to differ between the two schedules. Vaccinee samples were obtained from the UK trials COV001 and COV002, which included a single-blind randomized controlled phase 2/3 trial of AZD1222 (ChAdOx1 nCoV-19) in healthy adults. For TCRbeta chain sequencing, PBMC samples were collected from trial participants at day 0 and at day 28 after the second dose. In the case of this clone: The antigen it binds to is not known. The junction departs from the called germline gene at one end, perhaps through a read error.

The CDR3 regions of human TCRbeta chains were analyzed by immunosequencing. In the paper's pipeline: TCRs in the repertoires were compared against a reference library of SARS-CoV-2-specific TCRs that had been generated with the MIRA antigen-specificity platform. Breadth was defined as the fraction of unique TCRs that were SARS-CoV-2-associated, and depth was defined as the fraction of total T cells that were SARS-CoV-2-associated. Using the MIRA data, each spike-specific TCR was assigned both to the spike region to which the TCR was reactive and to a CD4 or CD8 class. Log10-transformed breadth and depth values were compared by one-way ANOVA with Sidak's multiple comparisons tests. Not all clones reach the TCRdb copy of this immuneACCESS table, which keeps in-frame sequences only. Checked studies attribute under half of the gap to unresolved V genes and leave the rest unexplained. D and trimming were read from the DNA, whereas the V and J calls and clone size are those reported in that table. In all, the sample holds 150,000 or so clones, and 90% of those were seen once. Roughly 6.2% of the sample lies in the top ten.

In the germline V gene (reference sequence), CDR1 corresponds to SGHNT and CDR2 to YYREEE. From the cysteine up to the phenylalanine, the CDR3 has a length of 14 residues. Here the CDR3 DNA is all that survives: 42 bases in frame from base 1. Sequenced here: peripheral blood, sampled 28 days after the second AZD1222 dose. This receptor was obtained from an adult who received the AZD1222 COVID-19 vaccine. The chain joins TRBV5-4 to TRBJ2-5; 7 junctional bases match TRBD2. The nucleotide sequence reads as follows: TGTGCCAGCACCTTGGGGGGGGAGAGGGAGACCCAGTACTTC. Its coded protein is CASTLGGERETQYF.